The 17 T cell receptor beta chains in this list originate from one sample, sequenced in a study of cytomegalovirus exposure and HLA in healthy donors. PCR employed 60 Vbeta and 13 Jbeta primers. The repertoire was sequenced with immunoSEQ multiplex PCR; TCRdb's copy has only in-frame clones and lacks some. This sample has tens of thousands of clones; approximately 74% occur once, and the top ten carry more than 8.5%. Specimen: PBMCs. Receptors were obtained from a man aged 35-49 years in good health and CMV-seropositive.

J is TRBJ2-5 and V is TRBV5-4, with 9 bases aligning to TRBD2. This CDR3 comprises 15 residues. Germline loops: CDR1 SGHNT, CDR2 YYREEE (reference sequence). Trimming removed 0 bases from V and 4 bases from J; junction bases left unmatched: 4. The CDR3 sequence is CASSLAAGGRETQYF. DNA for the CDR3: TGTGCCAGCAGCTTGGCGGCGGGGGGGCGAGAGACCCAGTACTTC.

The chain has TRBV5-4 and TRBJ2-1; 8 positions match TRBD1. Trimming took 6 bases from V and 2 from J; bases not matched to a gene: 7. CDR3 length: 15 amino acids. Germline-derived CDR1 and CDR2 are SGHNT and YYREEE (reference sequence). The CDR3 coding sequence is TGTGCCAGCACCAAGTGGACAGGGACCTACAATGAGCAGTTCTTC. Translated: CASTKWTGTYNEQFF.

This chain joins TRBV6-1 and TRBJ1-1; D unresolved. Trimming left V 3 bases short and J 4 bases short, with 6 bases between. Germline loops: CDR1 MNHNS, CDR2 SASEGT. This CDR3 is 12 amino acids long. CDR3 loop: CASSDRFTEAFF. The CDR3 DNA follows: TGTGCCAGCAGTGACAGGTTCACTGAAGCTTTCTTT.

The chain recombines TRBV18 with TRBJ2-3; D remains ambiguous. The CDR3 totals 15 residues. The germline V gene encodes CDR1 KGHSH and CDR2 LQKENI. V was shortened by 0 bases and J by 3 bases, with 10 bases between the two germline ends. The CDR3 coding sequence is TGTGCCAGCTCACCACCGGTCAGATTAACAGATACGCAGTATTTT. It yields the protein CASSPPVRLTDTQYF.

The chain carries TRBV4-1 and TRBJ2-1; 9 nucleotides agree with TRBD2. Germline V lookup: CDR1 MGHRA, CDR2 YSYEKL. With 2 bases clipped from V and 6 bases from J, the junction kept 11 bases outside the gene matches. CDR3 length: 17 amino acids. CDR3 DNA sequence: TGCGCCAGCAGCCAACTAGATATGGGACTAGCAACCAATGAGCAGTTCTTC. This sequence encodes CASSQLDMGLATNEQFF.

The genes are TRBV15 and TRBJ1-5; D not certain. The CDR3 sequence is 17 residues long. CDR1 is LNHNV and CDR2 is YYDKDF in the germline V gene (reference sequence). V was clipped by 0 bases and J by 3 bases, with 15 bases between them. DNA of the CDR3: TGTGCCACCAGCAGAGAGCGAGGTCCCGCCGTCAATCAGCCCCAGCATTTT. Its protein is CATSRERGPAVNQPQHF.

V usage is TRBV30 and J usage is TRBJ1-2, with 9 bases that match TRBD1. Trimming took 0 bases from V and 4 from J; bases not matched to a gene: 3. Germline V CDR1 and CDR2: GTSNPN, SVGIG (reference sequence). The CDR3 is 14 amino acids. DNA of the CDR3: TGTGCCTGGAGTGTAGCGACAGGGGGCTATGGCTACACCTTC. Encoded protein: CAWSVATGGYGYTF. Combining the CDR3 with reference TRBV30 and TRBJ1-2 gives the whole variable domain SQTIHQWPATLVQPVGSPLSLECTVEGTSNPNLYWYRQAAGRGLQLLFYSVGIGQISSEVPQNLSASRPQDRQFILSSKKLLLSDSGFYLCAWSVATGGYGYTFGSGTRLTVV.

V usage is TRBV28 and J usage is TRBJ1-5, with D possibly being TRBD1 (6 bases). Germline values: CDR1 MDHEN, CDR2 SYDVKM. CDR3 size: 13 residues. Deletions cut 6 bases from V and 6 bases from J, with 12 bases between. The CDR3 loop is CASRGVGAQPQHF. In DNA form, the CDR3 reads TGTGCCAGCAGGGGTGTGGGGGCTCAGCCCCAGCATTTT.

The chain's CDR3 is CASSPKGAGEPEAFF. CDR3 DNA sequence: TGCGCCAGCAGCCCGAAAGGCGCGGGCGAGCCTGAAGCTTTCTTT. This chain links TRBV4-1 with TRBJ1-1, with unresolved D. The CDR3 length is 15 residues. The V gene lost 4 bases and the J gene lost 6 bases, with 18 bases spanning the gap. Germline CDR1 and CDR2: MGHRA and YSYEKL.

This clone was recorded once. The gene calls are TRBV6-1 and TRBJ1-1, with D perhaps TRBD1 (6 bases). From germline, CDR1 is MNHNS and CDR2 SASEGT. Trimming stripped 6 bases from V and 2 bases from J, with 16 bases between. The CDR3 has 15 amino acids. The CDR3 spells CASSPQGTHNTEAFF. The CDR3 coding sequence is TGTGCCAGCAGCCCTCAAGGGACACATAACACTGAAGCTTTCTTT.

This clone appeared a single time. V and J are TRBV4-1 and TRBJ2-5; the match to TRBD2 covers 7 bases. Trimming at V came to 2 bases and at J to 1 base, leaving 10 bases not matched to a gene. CDR3 length: 17 amino acids. CDR1 is MGHRA and CDR2 is YSYEKL in the germline V gene. The CDR3 sequence is CASSQTGTIRGQETQYF. Here the CDR3 DNA reads TGCGCCAGCAGCCAAACCGGGACTATACGGGGCCAAGAGACCCAGTACTTC.

This rearrangement joins TRBV27 to TRBJ2-5, with D tentatively TRBD2 (5 bases). The V and J ends lost 5 bases and 7 bases respectively, with 14 bases between them. Looked up from germline, CDR1 is MNHEY and CDR2 is SMNVEV (reference sequence). This CDR3 is built from 13 residues. The CDR3 loop is CASSPTLDGTQYF. The CDR3 bases are TGTGCCAGCAGTCCAACACTAGACGGGACCCAGTACTTC.

The chain links TRBV11-1 to TRBJ2-1, with 8 bases matching TRBD2. V was pared by 3 bases and J by 2 bases, with 0 bases of the junction left unmatched. This CDR3 region has 14 residues. The V gene's germline CDR1 is SGHAT and CDR2 FQDESV (reference sequence). The CDR3 here is CASSFSGTYNEQFF. The CDR3 DNA reads TGTGCCAGCAGCTTTAGCGGGACCTACAATGAGCAGTTCTTC.

J is TRBJ1-4 and V is TRBV28, with D uncertain. V lost 3 bases and J lost 5, with 10 bases in between. Germline V gene data show CDR1 as MDHEN and CDR2 as SYDVKM. The length of the CDR3 is 14 residues. CDR3 region: CASSFRLGNEKLFF. CDR3 bases: TGTGCCAGCAGTTTTCGGCTAGGCAATGAAAAACTGTTTTTT.

The CDR3 spells CASTSGTRNEKLFF. DNA for the CDR3: TGTGCCAGCACCAGCGGGACAAGGAATGAAAAACTGTTTTTT. The chain combines TRBV6-5 with TRBJ1-4, with D maybe TRBD1 (6 bases). This CDR3 spans 14 amino acids. With 7 bases removed from V and 5 bases from J, the gap between germline ends came to 14 bases. Germline assignment: CDR1 MNHEY and CDR2 SVGAGI.

V gene TRBV10-2 combines with J gene TRBJ2-1, with TRBD2 matching over 11 bases. The V and J ends lost 6 bases and 1 base, in that order; junction bases with no gene match: 8. This CDR3 spans 17 amino acids. The V gene's germline CDR1 is WSHSY and CDR2 SAAADI. The CDR3 DNA reads TGCGCCAGCAGGCCTAGCGGGAGGCAGGTTTCCTACAATGAGCAGTTCTTC. Amino acid sequence: CASRPSGRQVSYNEQFF.

This clone was detected a few times. J is TRBJ2-3 and V is TRBV6-1; TRBD2 agrees at 8 bases. CDR3 length: 15 residues. Germline values: CDR1 MNHNS, CDR2 SASEGT. V dropped 1 base and J dropped 5; count of bases not matched to a gene: 5. The CDR3 sequence is CASSEGGGSVDTQYF. CDR3 DNA: TGTGCCAGCAGTGAAGGCGGGGGGAGCGTAGATACGCAGTATTTT.